This passage covers 15 T cell receptor beta chains from one sample sequenced in a study of shared clonotypes between healthy human individuals. The data were produced by immunoSEQ multiplex PCR, yet TCRdb's version contains in-frame clones alone and is incomplete. The sample has about 1 million clones, 70% to 80% seen once. Sequences were obtained from memory CD4+ T cells sorted from blood. Subset given: CD45RA-negative fraction. The receptors come from a man younger than 30 in good health.

The rearrangement joins TRBV19 to TRBJ1-5; no reliable D call. V was pared by 3 bases and J by 6 bases, with 15 bases between. Looked up from germline, CDR1 is LNHDA and CDR2 is SQIVND (reference sequence). The CDR3 has 15 amino acids. Here the CDR3 reads CASSIEPGSGQPQHF. The CDR3 DNA is TGTGCCAGTAGTATTGAGCCCGGCTCCGGTCAGCCCCAGCATTTT. Based on the CDR3 plus reference TRBV19 and TRBJ1-5, the full variable domain is DGGITQSPKYLFRKEGQNVTLSCEQNLNHDAMYWYRQDPGQGLRLIYYSQIVNDFQKGDIAEGYSVSREKKESFPLTVTSAQKNPTAFYLCASSIEPGSGQPQHFGDGTRLSIL.

This rearrangement joins TRBV11-2 to TRBJ2-1, with D perhaps assigned TRBD1 or TRBD2 (5 bases each). Germline CDR1 SGHAT, CDR2 FQNNGV. The CDR3 runs 11 residues. V was trimmed by 4 bases and J by 14 bases, leaving 12 bases between them. In nucleotides, the CDR3 is TGTGCCAGCAGCTCTGGGACCGGGGAGTTCTTC. Protein product: CASSSGTGEFF.

The V gene is TRBV6-1, the J gene TRBJ2-1; 7 positions agree with TRBD2. V shed 5 bases, J shed 2 bases, and the junction held 6 bases outside the gene matches. CDR3 size: 15 residues. The germline gives CDR1 MNHNS, CDR2 SASEGT. The CDR3 DNA reads TGTGCCAGCAGTAAGAGCGGGAACACCTACAATGAGCAGTTCTTC. Translation: CASSKSGNTYNEQFF.

As regards this clone: The germline gene is not matched at one end of the junction; a read error may be the cause. The rearrangement uses TRBV7-7 and TRBJ2-5, with D perhaps matching TRBD2 (5 bases). This CDR3 spans 14 amino acids. Germline loops: CDR1 SSHAT, CDR2 FNYEAQ (reference sequence). The CDR3 region is CASSLATFGETQYF. DNA for the CDR3: TGTGCTAGCAGCTTAGCGACGTTTGGAGAGACCCAGTACTTC.

The chain carries TRBV10-3 and TRBJ2-3; 14 bases are a match to TRBD2. The CDR3 spans 15 residues. V gave up 11 bases and J gave up 6 bases; unmatched junction bases: 10. Germline-derived CDR1 and CDR2 are ENHRY and SYGVKD. The CDR3 region is CAVSGLAGAGDTQYF. The CDR3 DNA follows: TGTGCCGTCTCGGGACTAGCGGGAGCTGGGGATACGCAGTATTTT.

V is TRBV19 and J is TRBJ1-6; 8 nucleotides match TRBD1. Germline-derived CDR1 and CDR2 are LNHDA and SQIVND (reference sequence). The CDR3 totals 15 residues. The trim removed 5 bases at V and 10 bases at J, leaving 10 bases unmatched. This chain's CDR3 is CASSPGQGTASPLHF. Here the CDR3 DNA reads TGTGCCAGTAGTCCCGGACAGGGAACGGCGTCACCCCTCCACTTT.

The CDR3 loop reads CASSEGWLAGGSIETQYF. The CDR3 bases are TGTGCCAGCAGTGAAGGGTGGCTAGCGGGAGGGAGTATCGAGACCCAGTACTTC. The gene calls are TRBV6-1 and TRBJ2-5, with 12 bases aligning to TRBD2. This CDR3 has 18 residues. V dropped 1 base and J dropped 5; count of bases not matched to a gene: 11. Germline V gene lookup returns CDR1 MNHNS and CDR2 SASEGT.

V gene TRBV5-4 combines with J gene TRBJ2-2; a possible D gene is TRBD1 (6 bases). This CDR3 comprises 15 residues. The V gene's germline CDR1 is SGHNT and CDR2 YYREEE (reference sequence). V gave up 4 bases and J gave up 1 base, with 11 bases separating them. The CDR3, as DNA: TGTGCCAGCAGCCTTCCGGGACAGAACACCGGGGAGCTGTTTTTT. It is translated as CASSLPGQNTGELFF.

Comment on this clone: This specimen includes other DNA sequences encoding the same CDR3. The chain is built from TRBV9 and TRBJ1-5, with unresolved D. This CDR3 spans 15 amino acids. The germline CDR1 and CDR2 sequences are SGDLS and YYNGEE. V lost 2 bases and J lost 0, with 9 bases in between. CDR3 protein: CASSVGGNSNQPQHF. In DNA form, the CDR3 reads TGTGCCAGCAGCGTTGGCGGTAATAGCAATCAGCCCCAGCATTTT.

The chain combines TRBV19 with TRBJ2-5, with a weak D call TRBD2 (6 bases). This CDR3 is built from 15 residues. Trimming removed 2 bases at V and 4 bases at J, with 14 bases between. Per the germline V gene, CDR1 is LNHDA and CDR2 is SQIVND (reference sequence). The DNA of the CDR3 is TGTGCCAGTAGTATATACCCAACTAGCAGAGAGACCCAGTACTTC. Residues: CASSIYPTSRETQYF.

The J gene is TRBJ1-3, the V gene TRBV9, with no clear D. The CDR3 contains 12 residues. V was shortened by 6 bases and J by 4 bases, with 8 bases between the two germline ends. Germline V gene data show CDR1 as SGDLS and CDR2 as YYNGEE. CDR3 DNA sequence: TGTGCCAGCAAAGGCGGGGGAAACACCATATATTTT. As protein: CASKGGGNTIYF.

The chain couples TRBV11-3 to TRBJ2-3; D is uncertain. This CDR3 is 13 amino acids long. The germline V gene encodes CDR1 SGHNT and CDR2 YENEEA. V was shortened by 5 bases and J by 3 bases, with 9 bases between the two germline ends. The CDR3 spells CASSLSNTDTQYF. DNA for the CDR3: TGTGCCAGCAGCCTTTCAAATACAGATACGCAGTATTTT.

This chain connects TRBV6-5 to TRBJ2-3; TRBD2 aligns across 8 bases. Looked up from germline, CDR1 is MNHEY and CDR2 is SVGAGI. J gave up 6 bases and V 9 bases, and 14 bases lay outside the gene matches. The CDR3 runs 15 residues. Here the CDR3 DNA reads TGTGCCAGTCGAAGACTAGAAGCGGGAGTTGATACGCAGTATTTT. The encoded protein is CASRRLEAGVDTQYF.

DNA for the CDR3: TGTGCCAGTAGTAGCAGGGGGGTAACCGGGGAGCTGTTTTTT. Its translation is CASSSRGVTGELFF. V usage is TRBV19 and J usage is TRBJ2-2; perhaps TRBD1 as D (7 bases). The CDR3 is 14 amino acids. CDR1 is LNHDA, CDR2 SQIVND, per germline (reference sequence). V was trimmed by 4 bases and J by 5 bases, leaving 11 bases between them.

This chain links TRBV5-5 with TRBJ2-5, with D perhaps matching TRBD1 (5 bases). Germline V gene lookup returns CDR1 SGHKS and CDR2 YYEKEE (reference sequence). With 4 bases removed from V and 0 bases from J, the gap between germline ends came to 10 bases. There are 14 residues in the CDR3. This CDR3 reads CASSPRRDQETQYF. As DNA, the CDR3 is TGTGCCAGCAGCCCGCGCAGGGACCAAGAGACCCAGTACTTC.